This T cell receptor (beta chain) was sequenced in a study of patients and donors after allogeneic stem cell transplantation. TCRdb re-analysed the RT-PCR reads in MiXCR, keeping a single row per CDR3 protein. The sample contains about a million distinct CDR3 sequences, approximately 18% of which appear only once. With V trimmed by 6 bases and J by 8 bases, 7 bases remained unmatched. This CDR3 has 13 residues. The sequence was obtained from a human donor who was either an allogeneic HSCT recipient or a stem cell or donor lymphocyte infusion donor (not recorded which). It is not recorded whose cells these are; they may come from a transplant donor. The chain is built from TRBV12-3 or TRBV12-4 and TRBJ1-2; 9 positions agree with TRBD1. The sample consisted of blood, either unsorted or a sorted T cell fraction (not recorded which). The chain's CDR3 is CASRGGTGKGYTF. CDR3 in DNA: TGTGCCAGCAGGGGGGGGACAGGGAAAGGCTACACCTTC.